This is a list of T cell receptor beta chains from one sample in a study of tissue T cells after allogeneic stem cell transplantation. Repertoires were generated with immunoSEQ multiplex PCR, while TCRdb's copy carries only in-frame clones and drops some. The sample consists of approximately 2,000 clones, roughly 68% of them appearing once. The sample was tissue from the stomach, taken at autopsy. These TCRs come from a female donor older than 55 with lung cancer. Both conserved end residues are part of each CDR3. A D gene is named only where the DNA matches it firmly. Clone size is not always given. Where it is, it says once, few, many or a class for expanded clones.

d_call j_call clone_size v_call cdr3_nt cdr3_aa
NA TRBJ2-3 NA TRBV6-6 TGTGCCAGCCACCGGGGGTCAGATACGCAGTATTTT CASHRGSDTQYF
TRBD2 TRBJ2-7 NA TRBV29-1 TGCAGCGTTGAGGGAGGGGTGGCCTACGAGCAGTACTTC CSVEGGVAYEQYF
NA TRBJ2-6 NA TRBV9 TGTGCCAGCAGCGCCCCCCTCTCTGGGGCCAACGTCCTGACTTTC CASSAPLSGANVLTF
NA TRBJ2-7 NA TRBV4-1 TGCGCCAGCAGCCTATCGGAGGGGCCAACCTACGAGCAGTACTTC CASSLSEGPTYEQYF
NA TRBJ2-3 NA TRBV10-3 TGTGCCATCAGAAGTCGGACAGATACGCAGTATTTT CAIRSRTDTQYF
TRBD1 TRBJ2-7 NA TRBV7-3 TGTGCCAGCAGCGCGTTACAGGGGATCTCCTACGAGCAGTACTTC CASSALQGISYEQYF
NA TRBJ2-3 NA TRBV18 TGTGCCAGCTCACCAGCGGCAGATACGCAGTATTTT CASSPAADTQYF
TRBD1 TRBJ2-5 NA TRBV19 TGTGCCAGTAGTATCTCGACAGGGATACAAGAGACCCAGTACTTC CASSISTGIQETQYF
NA TRBJ1-2 NA TRBV29-1 TGCAGCGTTGAAGAGTTGGCCTCCTATGGCTACACCTTC CSVEELASYGYTF
NA TRBJ2-3 NA TRBV5-1 TGCGCCAGCAGTCTCCCCTCCCGCCAGTCGAGGGGCACAGATACGCAGTATTTT CASSLPSRQSRGTDTQYF
NA TRBJ2-1 few TRBV20-1 TGCAGTGCTAGTTACGCGGAGGAGCAGTTCTTC CSASYAEEQFF
TRBD2 TRBJ2-7 NA TRBV9 TGTGCCAGCAGCGTAGCGCGGGGGTCCGAGCAGTACTTC CASSVARGSEQYF
TRBD1 TRBJ1-2 NA TRBV4-3 TGCGCCAGCAGCCAAGTCGGGACAGACTATGGCTACACCTTC CASSQVGTDYGYTF
NA TRBJ2-3 NA TRBV2 TGTGCCAGCAGTGACAGGCCGGATGTAACAGATACGCAGTATTTT CASSDRPDVTDTQYF
TRBD1 TRBJ1-4 once TRBV19 TGTGCCAGTAGGAAACACAGGGGCGAAAAACTGTTTTTT CASRKHRGEKLFF
NA TRBJ1-1 NA TRBV6-1 TGTGCCAGCAGTGAAGTTGCGGTGACTGAAGCTTTCTTT CASSEVAVTEAFF
NA TRBJ1-6 NA TRBV9 TGTGCCAGCAGCGTAGTTCGAGGAGTTAATTCACCCCTCCACTTT CASSVVRGVNSPLHF
NA TRBJ2-7 NA TRBV4-1 TGCGCCAGCAGCCAAGCGCCTGGGACCCCGACAGACTCCTACGAGCAGTACTTC CASSQAPGTPTDSYEQYF
NA TRBJ2-2 NA TRBV13 TGTGCCAGCAGCCCCCGTCGGGGGAACACCGGGGAGCTGTTTTTT CASSPRRGNTGELFF
NA TRBJ2-7 hyperexpanded TRBV7-9 TGTGCCAGCAGGGACGGGATGAAGGTCGAGCAGTACTTC CASRDGMKVEQYF
NA TRBJ1-2 NA TRBV6-5 TGTGCCAGCAGTTACTCGGGGGCTAACTATGGCTACACCTTC CASSYSGANYGYTF
NA TRBJ2-3 NA TRBV12-3/TRBV12-4 TGTGCCAGCAGTTTCGGGGAGCAGGATACGCAGTATTTT CASSFGEQDTQYF
TRBD1 TRBJ2-3 NA TRBV5-6 TGTGCCAGCAGCTTGGGACAGGGTTGGGCAGATACGCAGTATTTT CASSLGQGWADTQYF
TRBD2 TRBJ2-1 NA TRBV28 TGTGCCAGCAGTTTACTAGCGGGAGCAAATGAGCAGTTCTTC CASSLLAGANEQFF
NA TRBJ1-1 NA TRBV10-1 TGCGCCAGCAGATTAGCAAAGAACACTGAAGCTTTCTTT CASRLAKNTEAFF
NA TRBJ2-7 NA TRBV5-3 TGTGCCAGAAGCTTCGAGACTGCCTCCTACGAGCAGTACTTC CARSFETASYEQYF
NA TRBJ2-6 NA TRBV7-6 TGTGCCAGCAGTCTAATAGGGCGCTCTGGGGCCAACGTCCTGACTTTC CASSLIGRSGANVLTF
NA TRBJ2-7 NA TRBV5-8 TGTGCCAGCACCCCGAGGACTGAGCCCCTTTTCAAGCAGTACTTC CASTPRTEPLFKQYF
NA TRBJ1-1 large TRBV5-1 TGCGCCAGCAGTTACAGGGAGACGAACACTGAAGCTTTCTTT CASSYRETNTEAFF
NA TRBJ2-5 large TRBV7-3 TGTGCCAGCAGCGCCTCCGGGACATGGGGGGAGACCCAGTACTTC CASSASGTWGETQYF
NA TRBJ1-1 once TRBV18 TGTGCCAGCTCACCACCGGGGGGCTCGGCTTTCTTT CASSPPGGSAFF
NA TRBJ1-1 few TRBV11-2 TGTGCCAGCAGCTTAGAACCAGGGTCGTGGACTGAAGCTTTCTTT CASSLEPGSWTEAFF
NA TRBJ2-1 NA TRBV12-3/TRBV12-4 TGTGCCAGCAGATTGATTTACAATGAGCAGTTCTTC CASRLIYNEQFF
NA TRBJ1-2 NA TRBV29-1 TGCAGCGTTGAAGCTTCGACGGCTAACTATGGCTACACCTTC CSVEASTANYGYTF
NA TRBJ2-7 large TRBV5-6 TGTGCCAGCAGCACGACCGCCTACGAGCAGTACTTC CASSTTAYEQYF
TRBD1 TRBJ2-2 few TRBV29-1 TGCAGTGTTGAAGGCCTCGGGACAGGGGGGACCGGGGAGCTGTTTTTT CSVEGLGTGGTGELFF
TRBD1 TRBJ2-7 NA TRBV19 TGTGCCAGTAGTCCGGGTGGGACAGGGGTGATCTACGAGCAGTACTTC CASSPGGTGVIYEQYF
NA TRBJ2-1 NA TRBV12-3/TRBV12-4 TGTGCCAGCAGACGGACTGATGAGCAGTTCTTC CASRRTDEQFF
NA TRBJ2-5 NA TRBV7-9 TGTGCCAGCAGCTCCCCCCCGGGGATATGGGGTTCGCAAGAGACCCAGTACTTC CASSSPPGIWGSQETQYF
NA TRBJ2-3 NA TRBV5-1 TGCGCCAGCAGCTACGATTCACAGGGTACGCAGTATTTT CASSYDSQGTQYF
NA TRBJ2-1 NA TRBV7-8 TGTGCCAGCAGCCCGGGTTGGGTTAGTGGCAATGAGCAGTTCTTC CASSPGWVSGNEQFF
TRBD2 TRBJ2-2 once TRBV2 TGTGCCAGCCAACTAGCGGGGGTGAGCACCGGGGAGCTGTTTTTT CASQLAGVSTGELFF
NA TRBJ2-7 few TRBV14 TGTGCCAGCAGCAGGGCCTACGAGCAGTACTTC CASSRAYEQYF
TRBD1 TRBJ2-1 NA TRBV5-1 TGCGCCAGCAGCTTCCTCGGGACAGAGTACAATGAGCAGTTCTTC CASSFLGTEYNEQFF
NA TRBJ1-1 NA TRBV6-5 TGTGCCAGCAGGGTGGGGGGGCTTGGCACTGAAGCTTTCTTT CASRVGGLGTEAFF
NA TRBJ2-7 NA TRBV6-5 TGTGCCAGCAGTTACGATTTTGGACGCAGCATCGGCGAGCAGTACTTC CASSYDFGRSIGEQYF